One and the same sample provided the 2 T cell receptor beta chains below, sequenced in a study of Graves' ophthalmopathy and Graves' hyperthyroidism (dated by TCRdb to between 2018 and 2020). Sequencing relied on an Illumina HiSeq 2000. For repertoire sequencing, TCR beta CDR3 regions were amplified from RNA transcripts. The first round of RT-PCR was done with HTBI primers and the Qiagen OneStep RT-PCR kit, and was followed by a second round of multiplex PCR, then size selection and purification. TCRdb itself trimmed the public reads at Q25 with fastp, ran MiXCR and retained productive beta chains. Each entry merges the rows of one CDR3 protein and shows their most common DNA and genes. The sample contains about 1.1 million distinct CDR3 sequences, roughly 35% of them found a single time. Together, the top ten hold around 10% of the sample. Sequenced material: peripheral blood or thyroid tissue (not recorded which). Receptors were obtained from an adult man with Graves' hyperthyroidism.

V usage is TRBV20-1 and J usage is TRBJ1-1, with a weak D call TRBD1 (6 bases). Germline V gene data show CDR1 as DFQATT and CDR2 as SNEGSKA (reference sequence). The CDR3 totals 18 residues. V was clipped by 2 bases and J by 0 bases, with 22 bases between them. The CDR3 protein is CSARRMGGLSGLNTEAFF. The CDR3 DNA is TGCAGTGCTAGACGCATGGGGGGGCTGAGCGGTTTGAACACTGAAGCTTTCTTT.

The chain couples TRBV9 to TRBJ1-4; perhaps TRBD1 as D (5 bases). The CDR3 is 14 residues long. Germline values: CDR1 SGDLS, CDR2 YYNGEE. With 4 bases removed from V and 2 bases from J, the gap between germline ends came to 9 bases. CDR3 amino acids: CASSRAGTNEKLFF. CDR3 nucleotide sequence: TGTGCCAGCAGCCGAGCAGGGACTAATGAAAAACTGTTTTTT.